One sample yielded the 25 T cell receptor beta chains listed below, sequenced in a study of blood T cell repertoires in COVID-19. Data came from immunoSEQ multiplex PCR; TCRdb stores just in-frame clones and leaves some out. Among 250,000 to 350,000 clones listed, roughly 86% were seen once. Sequenced sample: peripheral blood. Receptors originate from a woman in her 30s with COVID-19, enrolled during active disease.

The chain combines TRBV4-1 with TRBJ2-2; 8 bases fit TRBD1. CDR3 size: 14 residues. The junction had 5 bases not matched to a gene; V was cut back by 6 bases and J by 5 bases. CDR1 and CDR2 from the germline V gene are MGHRA and YSYEKL. The CDR3 here is CASSDRGVTGELFF. CDR3 in DNA: TGCGCCAGCAGTGACAGGGGTGTGACCGGGGAGCTGTTTTTT.

V gene TRBV6-2 or TRBV6-3 combines with J gene TRBJ2-3; 7 bases are shared with TRBD2. The CDR3 runs to 14 residues. From germline, CDR1 is MNHEY and CDR2 SVGEGT. Unmatched junction bases numbered 5, after V lost 4 bases and J lost 4 bases. CDR3 residues: CASSSGREADTQYF. CDR3 bases: TGTGCCAGCAGTTCGGGACGGGAGGCAGATACGCAGTATTTT.

This chain joins TRBV15 and TRBJ2-7, with 10 bases that match TRBD1. Germline V lookup: CDR1 LNHNV, CDR2 YYDKDF (reference sequence). V dropped 4 bases and J dropped 4; count of bases not matched to a gene: 10. This CDR3 is built from 16 residues. The CDR3 nucleotides are TGTGCCACCAGCACACCCCTGGGACAGGGGACATACGAGCAGTACTTC. It yields the protein CATSTPLGQGTYEQYF.

The V and J genes are TRBV5-4 and TRBJ2-7; 10 nucleotides match TRBD2. This CDR3 spans 15 amino acids. The germline CDR1 and CDR2 sequences are SGHNT and YYREEE (reference sequence). With 1 base clipped from V and 5 bases from J, the junction kept 6 bases outside the gene matches. Here the CDR3 DNA reads TGTGCCAGCAGCTTGTCGACCGGGACTAGCGACGAGCAGTACTTC. Translating gives CASSLSTGTSDEQYF.

The rearrangement uses TRBV5-5 and TRBJ2-7, with 9 bases that match TRBD1. From germline, CDR1 is SGHKS and CDR2 YYEKEE (reference sequence). The CDR3 length is 14 residues. With 0 bases clipped from V and 5 bases from J, the junction kept 3 bases outside the gene matches. CDR3 residues: CASSLGTGGHEQYF. The DNA of the CDR3 is TGTGCCAGCAGCTTGGGAACAGGGGGCCACGAGCAGTACTTC. Full variable domain (outside the CDR3, taken from reference TRBV5-5 and TRBJ2-7): DAGVTQSPTHLIKTRGQQVTLRCSPISGHKSVSWYQQVLGQGPQFIFQYYEKEERGRGNFPDRFSARQFPNYSSELNVNALLLGDSALYLCASSLGTGGHEQYFGPGTRLTVT.

The chain couples TRBV14 to TRBJ1-1, with D unclear. CDR1 is SGHDN, CDR2 FVKESK, per germline. CDR3 length: 14 amino acids. The V and J ends lost 4 bases and 4 bases respectively, with 13 bases between them. Here the CDR3 DNA reads TGTGCCAGCAGCCTTAAGACCGGCGGCACTGAAGCTTTCTTT. This encodes CASSLKTGGTEAFF.

This clone has a single count. The chain joins TRBV10-3 to TRBJ2-1; 7 bases line up with TRBD1. V was pared by 6 bases and J by 5 bases, with 10 bases of the junction left unmatched. Looked up from germline, CDR1 is ENHRY and CDR2 is SYGVKD. This CDR3 is 15 amino acids long. The CDR3 protein is CAIRDDRVAHNEQFF. For the CDR3, the DNA is TGTGCCATCAGAGACGACAGGGTCGCCCACAATGAGCAGTTCTTC.

This chain connects TRBV6-5 to TRBJ2-5, with no clear D. V gave up 7 bases and J gave up 2 bases, with 14 bases separating them. The germline V gene has CDR1 MNHEY and CDR2 SVGAGI. The CDR3 contains 14 residues. This CDR3 reads CASTQTADQETQYF. CDR3 sequence (DNA): TGTGCCAGCACTCAAACGGCGGATCAAGAGACCCAGTACTTC.

The V gene is TRBV21-1, the J gene TRBJ1-2. TRBV21-1 is a documented pseudogene. This CDR3 has 15 residues. CDR3 coding DNA: TGTGCCAGCAGTCGACCTTCCGGGGGGCTGGGAGGCTACACCTTC. This gives the protein CASSRPSGGLGGYTF.

The V call is TRBV7-2, the J call TRBJ1-1; perhaps TRBD1 as D (6 bases). The CDR3 covers 14 residues. Germline V lookup: CDR1 SGHTA, CDR2 FQGNSA. V lost 1 base, J lost 1 base, and 7 bases lay in between. CDR3 in amino acids: CASSLVGQNTEAFF. The CDR3 DNA follows: TGTGCCAGCAGCTTAGTGGGACAGAACACTGAAGCTTTCTTT.

The chain combines TRBV5-4 with TRBJ2-7, with D possibly matching TRBD2 (6 bases). The ends were cut back, 0 bases at V and 3 bases at J, with 13 bases in the middle. The CDR3 consists of 15 residues. Germline V gene lookup returns CDR1 SGHNT and CDR2 YYREEE (reference sequence). The CDR3 region is CASSLAGTDYYEQYF. The DNA for the CDR3 is TGTGCCAGCAGCTTGGCCGGGACGGACTACTACGAGCAGTACTTC.

The chain links TRBV5-1 to TRBJ1-5; D ambiguous. This CDR3 comprises 13 residues. Between the trimmed V and J ends, which lost 4 bases and 4 bases, there was a span of 9 bases. Germline CDR1 SGHRS, CDR2 YFSETQ. CDR3 DNA: TGCGCCAGCAGCCCGGCGGTGAATCAGCCCCAGCATTTT. As protein: CASSPAVNQPQHF.

V is TRBV6-1 and J is TRBJ2-7, with 9 bases that match TRBD2. The germline gives CDR1 MNHNS, CDR2 SASEGT. Trimming removed 2 bases from V and 0 bases from J; junction bases left unmatched: 2. The CDR3 covers 15 residues. The DNA of the CDR3 is TGTGCCAGCAGTGAAACTAGCGGGCACTCCTACGAGCAGTACTTC. Its protein is CASSETSGHSYEQYF.

The V call is TRBV5-1, the J call TRBJ1-5; perhaps TRBD1 as D (6 bases). Germline CDR1 and CDR2: SGHRS and YFSETQ. Trimming cost V 4 bases and J 5 bases, with 10 bases left between them. This CDR3 spans 13 amino acids. The CDR3 DNA is TGCGCCAGCAGCCTGACAGGCTATCAGCCCCAGCATTTT. This sequence encodes CASSLTGYQPQHF.

The rearrangement links TRBV6-6 to TRBJ1-4, with D uncertain. This CDR3 spans 14 amino acids. The germline V gene encodes CDR1 MNHNY and CDR2 SVGAGI (reference sequence). V dropped 5 bases and J dropped 4 bases, with 11 bases sitting between them. The CDR3 DNA sequence: TGTGCCAGCAGTCAAACGGGTTATAATGAAAAACTGTTTTTT. Its protein is CASSQTGYNEKLFF.

V gene TRBV29-1 combines with J gene TRBJ2-1; D possibly corresponds to TRBD1 (5 bases). From germline, CDR1 is SQVTM and CDR2 ANQGSEA. The length of the CDR3 is 12 residues. Trimming shortened V by 7 bases and J by 7 bases, and 14 bases separated the two germline ends. The CDR3: CSAQGYLNEQFF. CDR3 nucleotides: TGCAGCGCCCAGGGATACCTTAATGAGCAGTTCTTC.

This clone was seen only once. The J gene is TRBJ2-2, the V gene TRBV10-3, with 8 bases aligning to TRBD1. The junction had 3 bases not matched to a gene; V was cut back by 0 bases and J by 0 bases. Germline V gene lookup returns CDR1 ENHRY and CDR2 SYGVKD. CDR3 size: 17 residues. The CDR3 coding sequence is TGTGCCATCAGTGAGTCGGGGACAGGAGCGAACACCGGGGAGCTGTTTTTT. Protein product: CAISESGTGANTGELFF.

This clone has a single count. The V call is TRBV19, the J call TRBJ1-1; D gene ambiguous. CDR3 length: 13 residues. Germline CDR1 is LNHDA and CDR2 is SQIVND (reference sequence). V was shortened by 5 bases and J by 3 bases, with 10 bases between the two germline ends. The CDR3 reads CASSLGGDTEAFF. The CDR3 nucleotides read TGTGCCAGTAGTCTGGGAGGAGACACTGAAGCTTTCTTT.

The chain uses TRBV7-8 and TRBJ1-3, with unresolved D. The CDR3 is 15 residues long. Between the trimmed V and J ends, which lost 0 bases and 0 bases, there was a span of 6 bases. The germline CDR1 and CDR2 sequences are SGHVS and FQNEAQ. The CDR3 loop reads CASSLAGDSGNTIYF. As DNA, the CDR3 is TGTGCCAGCAGCTTAGCTGGAGACTCTGGAAACACCATATATTTT.

The chain joins TRBV19 to TRBJ2-7, with 7 bases fitting TRBD1. This CDR3 has 14 amino acids. The J segment lost 3 bases and the V segment lost 5 bases, leaving 7 bases of the junction unmatched. The germline CDR1 and CDR2 sequences are LNHDA and SQIVND (reference sequence). The CDR3 coding sequence is TGTGCCAGTAGTGGCTACAGGGGAAGCTACGAGCAGTACTTC. Protein: CASSGYRGSYEQYF.

This sequence joins TRBV5-1 and TRBJ2-3; D gene unclear. The V end lost 0 bases, the J end lost 5 bases, and 4 bases lay between the germline ends. This CDR3 contains 12 residues. The germline CDR1 and CDR2 sequences are SGHRS and YFSETQ. The chain's CDR3 is CASSLDRDTQYF. The CDR3 nucleotides read TGCGCCAGCAGCTTGGACAGAGATACGCAGTATTTT.

This clone was observed once. CDR3 residues: CAWSTWTETSYEQYF. Here the CDR3 DNA reads TGTGCCTGGAGTACCTGGACAGAAACATCCTACGAGCAGTACTTC. The chain couples TRBV30 to TRBJ2-7; possibly TRBD1 for D (6 bases). CDR1 and CDR2 (germline): GTSNPN, SVGIG (reference sequence). The CDR3 length is 15 residues. V gave up 2 bases and J gave up 1 base, with 15 bases separating them.

The V and J genes are TRBV10-2 and TRBJ1-1, with D possibly matching TRBD1 (5 bases). CDR3 size: 13 residues. Germline assignment: CDR1 WSHSY and CDR2 SAAADI. Between the trimmed V and J ends, which lost 7 bases and 6 bases, there was a span of 15 bases. The CDR3 nucleotides are TGCGCCAGCAAACAGGTGTCACCTCCTGAAGCTTTCTTT. Translating it yields CASKQVSPPEAFF.

The genes are TRBV15 and TRBJ1-6, with TRBD1 matching over 8 bases. V lost 0 bases and J lost 10; bases outside the gene matches: 8. Germline loops: CDR1 LNHNV, CDR2 YYDKDF (reference sequence). This CDR3 has 16 amino acids. The CDR3 sequence is CATSREGQATGSPLHF. DNA for the CDR3: TGTGCCACCAGCAGAGAGGGACAGGCGACCGGCTCACCCCTCCACTTT.

V usage is TRBV27 and J usage is TRBJ1-1, with 8 bases matching TRBD1. Trimming removed 5 bases from V and 6 bases from J; junction bases left unmatched: 11. Per germline, CDR1 MNHEY and CDR2 SMNVEV (reference sequence). CDR3 length: 15 amino acids. The CDR3 nucleotides are TGTGCCAGCAGTCCCGGACAGGGAGTGGTAGCTGAAGCTTTCTTT. Residues: CASSPGQGVVAEAFF.